These 6 T cell receptor beta chains originate from one sample sequenced in a study of cytomegalovirus exposure and HLA in healthy donors. Primers included in the PCR were 60 Vbeta and 13 Jbeta primers. Data came from immunoSEQ multiplex PCR; TCRdb stores just in-frame clones and leaves some out. The top ten hold under 0.8% of the sample, which has some 150,000 clones, roughly 79% seen once. The material sequenced was PBMCs. These receptors were collected from a male donor in good health and CMV-seronegative.

The rearrangement uses TRBV7-2 and TRBJ2-7, with D possibly TRBD1 on 5 matching bases. V was pared by 3 bases and J by 4 bases, with 7 bases between. The CDR3 totals 12 residues. Germline CDR1 is SGHTA and CDR2 is FQGNSA. The CDR3 DNA is TGTGCCAGCAGCTTGGGGCGGTACGAGCAGTACTTC. Translation gives CASSLGRYEQYF.

The CDR3: CAWSNINNEQFF. The CDR3 nucleotides are TGTGCCTGGAGTAACATCAACAATGAGCAGTTCTTC. The chain is built from TRBV30 and TRBJ2-1; D is unresolved. The V and J ends lost 2 bases and 5 bases respectively, with 7 bases between them. Germline lookup yields CDR1 GTSNPN and CDR2 SVGIG (reference sequence). The CDR3 length is 12 residues.

This chain connects TRBV19 to TRBJ2-7; 8 bases fit TRBD1. In germline, CDR1 is LNHDA, CDR2 SQIVND (reference sequence). This CDR3 has 15 amino acids. With 3 bases clipped from V and 5 bases from J, the junction kept 9 bases outside the gene matches. CDR3: CASSILFRGRHEQYF. The CDR3 DNA follows: TGTGCCAGTAGTATCCTATTCAGGGGGCGACACGAGCAGTACTTC.

In this sample, this clone turned up a few times. The V and J genes are TRBV19 and TRBJ2-7; 7 nucleotides match TRBD2. CDR1 is LNHDA and CDR2 is SQIVND in the germline V gene (reference sequence). The CDR3 contains 15 residues. V trimming: 1 base; J trimming: 0 bases; junction bases outside the gene matches: 3. This CDR3 is CASSIVAGASYEQYF. In DNA form, the CDR3 reads TGTGCCAGTAGTATAGTGGCGGGAGCCTCCTACGAGCAGTACTTC. The whole variable domain, filled in from reference TRBV19 and TRBJ2-7, reads DGGITQSPKYLFRKEGQNVTLSCEQNLNHDAMYWYRQDPGQGLRLIYYSQIVNDFQKGDIAEGYSVSREKKESFPLTVTSAQKNPTAFYLCASSIVAGASYEQYFGPGTRLTVT.

This clone has only one observation. The gene calls are TRBV30 and TRBJ2-7, with a tentative D call TRBD1 (6 bases). The CDR3 is made up of 15 amino acids. CDR1 is GTSNPN, CDR2 SVGIG, per germline (reference sequence). V dropped 0 bases and J dropped 2 bases, with 14 bases sitting between them. DNA of the CDR3: TGTGCCTGGAGTGTAGGCAGGGGTCCACCCTACGAGCAGTACTTC. Amino acids: CAWSVGRGPPYEQYF.

The V gene is TRBV19, the J gene TRBJ2-5; tentatively, D is TRBD2 (6 bases). The V gene's germline CDR1 is LNHDA and CDR2 SQIVND (reference sequence). V was shortened by 10 bases and J by 2 bases, with 20 bases between the two germline ends. CDR3 length: 15 residues. The CDR3 is CATSIGPGRQETQYF. CDR3 nucleotide sequence: TGTGCCACCAGTATAGGGCCAGGGAGGCAAGAGACCCAGTACTTC. Drawing the rest from reference TRBV19 and TRBJ2-5, the complete variable domain is DGGITQSPKYLFRKEGQNVTLSCEQNLNHDAMYWYRQDPGQGLRLIYYSQIVNDFQKGDIAEGYSVSREKKESFPLTVTSAQKNPTAFYLCATSIGPGRQETQYFGPGTRLLVL.